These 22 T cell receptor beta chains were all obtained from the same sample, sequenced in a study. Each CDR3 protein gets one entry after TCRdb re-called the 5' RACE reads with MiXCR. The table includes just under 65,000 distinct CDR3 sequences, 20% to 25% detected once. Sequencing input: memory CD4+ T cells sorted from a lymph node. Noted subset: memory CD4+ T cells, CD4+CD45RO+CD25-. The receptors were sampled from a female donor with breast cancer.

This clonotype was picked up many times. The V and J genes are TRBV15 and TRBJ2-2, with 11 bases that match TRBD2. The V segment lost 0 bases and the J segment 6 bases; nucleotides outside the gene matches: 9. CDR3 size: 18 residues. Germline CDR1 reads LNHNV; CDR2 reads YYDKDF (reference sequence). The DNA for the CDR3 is TGTGCCACCAGCAGAGAAGTAGCGGGGGGGAGATTCGCCGGGGAGCTGTTTTTT. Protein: CATSREVAGGRFAGELFF. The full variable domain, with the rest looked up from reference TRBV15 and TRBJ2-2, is DAMVIQNPRYQVTQFGKPVTLSCSQTLNHNVMYWYQQKSSQAPKLLFHYYDKDFNNEADTPDNFQSRRPNTSFCFLDIRSPGLGDTAMYLCATSREVAGGRFAGELFFGEGSRLTVL.

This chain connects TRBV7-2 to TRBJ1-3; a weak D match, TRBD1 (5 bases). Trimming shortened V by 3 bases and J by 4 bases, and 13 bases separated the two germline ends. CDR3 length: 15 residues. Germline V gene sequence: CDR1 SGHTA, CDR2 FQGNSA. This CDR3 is CASSFKRGRGNTIYF. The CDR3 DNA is TGTGCCAGCAGCTTCAAGAGGGGCCGAGGAAACACCATATATTTT.

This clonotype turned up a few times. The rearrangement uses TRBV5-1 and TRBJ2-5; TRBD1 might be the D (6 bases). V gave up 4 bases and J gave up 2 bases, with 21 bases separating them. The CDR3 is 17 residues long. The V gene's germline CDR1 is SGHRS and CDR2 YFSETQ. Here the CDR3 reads CASSLKGDLGGQETQYF. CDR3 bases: TGCGCCAGCAGCCTGAAGGGGGACCTAGGGGGTCAAGAGACCCAGTACTTC.

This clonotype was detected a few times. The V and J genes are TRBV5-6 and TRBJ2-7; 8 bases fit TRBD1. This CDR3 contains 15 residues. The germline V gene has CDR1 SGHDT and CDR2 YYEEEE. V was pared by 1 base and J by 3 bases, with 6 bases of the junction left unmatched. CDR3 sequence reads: CASSLFGTGNYEQYF. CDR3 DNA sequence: TGTGCCAGCAGCTTGTTTGGGACAGGAAACTACGAGCAGTACTTC. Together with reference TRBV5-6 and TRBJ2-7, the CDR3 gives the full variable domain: DAGVTQSPTHLIKTRGQQVTLRCSPKSGHDTVSWYQQALGQGPQFIFQYYEEEERQRGNFPDRFSGHQFPNYSSELNVNALLLGDSALYLCASSLFGTGNYEQYFGPGTRLTVT.

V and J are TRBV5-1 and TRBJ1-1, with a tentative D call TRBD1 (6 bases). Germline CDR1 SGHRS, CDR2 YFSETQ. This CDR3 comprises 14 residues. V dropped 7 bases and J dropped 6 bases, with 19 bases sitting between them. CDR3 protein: CASGTQTGRSEAFF. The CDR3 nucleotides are TGCGCCAGCGGGACGCAAACAGGGAGGTCTGAAGCTTTCTTT.

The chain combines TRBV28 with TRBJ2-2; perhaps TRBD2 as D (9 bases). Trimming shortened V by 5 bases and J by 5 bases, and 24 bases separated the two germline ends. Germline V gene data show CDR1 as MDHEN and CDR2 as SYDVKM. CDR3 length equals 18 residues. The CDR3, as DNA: TGTGCCAGCAGTGGACAGGGTTGGCTAAGCGGGGGGACCGGGGAGCTGTTTTTT. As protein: CASSGQGWLSGGTGELFF.

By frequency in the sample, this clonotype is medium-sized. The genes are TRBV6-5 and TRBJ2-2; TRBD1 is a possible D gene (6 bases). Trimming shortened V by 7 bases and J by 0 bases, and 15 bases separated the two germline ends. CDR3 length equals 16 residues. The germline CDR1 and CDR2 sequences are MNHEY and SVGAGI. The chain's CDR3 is CASTSPTGTNTGELFF. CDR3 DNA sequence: TGTGCCAGCACCAGTCCGACAGGCACGAACACCGGGGAGCTGTTTTTT.

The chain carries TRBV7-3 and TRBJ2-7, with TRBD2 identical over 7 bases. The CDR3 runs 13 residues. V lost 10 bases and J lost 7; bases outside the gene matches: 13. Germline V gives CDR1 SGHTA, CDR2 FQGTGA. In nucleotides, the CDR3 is TGTGCCATACCGCCCGCCGGGGGGACGGAGCAGTACTTC. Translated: CAIPPAGGTEQYF. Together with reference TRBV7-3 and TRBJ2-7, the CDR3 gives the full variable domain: GAGVSQTPSNKVTEKGKYVELRCDPISGHTALYWYRQSLGQGPEFLIYFQGTGAADDSGLPNDRFFAVRPEGSVSTLKIQRTERGDSAVYLCAIPPAGGTEQYFGPGTRLTVT.

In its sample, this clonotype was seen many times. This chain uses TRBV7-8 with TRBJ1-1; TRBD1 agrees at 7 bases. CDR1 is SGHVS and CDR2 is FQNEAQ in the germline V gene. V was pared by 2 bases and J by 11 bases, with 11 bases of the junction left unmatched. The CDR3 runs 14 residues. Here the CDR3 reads CASSLLWDSGRAFF. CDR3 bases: TGTGCCAGCAGCTTATTATGGGACAGCGGGAGGGCTTTCTTT.

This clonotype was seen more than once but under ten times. CDR3 sequence (DNA): TGCAGTGCCGTAGCGGGAGGGCCGGGAGAGACCCAGTACTTC. Translating gives CSAVAGGPGETQYF. The genes are TRBV20-1 and TRBJ2-5, with 11 bases identical to TRBD2. The CDR3 has 14 amino acids. CDR1 and CDR2 from the germline V gene are DFQATT and SNEGSKA (reference sequence). Trimming took 6 bases from V and 4 from J; bases not matched to a gene: 7.

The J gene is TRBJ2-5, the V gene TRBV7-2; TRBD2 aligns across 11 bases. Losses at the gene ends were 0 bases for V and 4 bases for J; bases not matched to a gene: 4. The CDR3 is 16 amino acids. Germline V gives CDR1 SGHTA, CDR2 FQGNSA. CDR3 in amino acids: CASSLASGRAGETQYF. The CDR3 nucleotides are TGTGCCAGCAGCTTAGCTAGCGGGAGGGCCGGAGAGACCCAGTACTTC.

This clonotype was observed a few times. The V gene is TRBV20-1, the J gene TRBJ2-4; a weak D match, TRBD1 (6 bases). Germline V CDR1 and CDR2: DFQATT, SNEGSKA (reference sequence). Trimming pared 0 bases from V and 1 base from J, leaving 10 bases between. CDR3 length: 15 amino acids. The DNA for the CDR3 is TGCAGTGCTAGAGATGGGGGCGCGGCCAAAAACATTCAGTACTTC. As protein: CSARDGGAAKNIQYF.

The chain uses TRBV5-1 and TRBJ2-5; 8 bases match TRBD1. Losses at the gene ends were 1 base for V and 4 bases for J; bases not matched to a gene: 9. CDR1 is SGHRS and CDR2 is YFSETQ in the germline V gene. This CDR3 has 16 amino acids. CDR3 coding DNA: TGCGCCAGCAGCTTGATGGCAGGGGGCTGGGGAGAGACCCAGTACTTC. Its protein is CASSLMAGGWGETQYF.

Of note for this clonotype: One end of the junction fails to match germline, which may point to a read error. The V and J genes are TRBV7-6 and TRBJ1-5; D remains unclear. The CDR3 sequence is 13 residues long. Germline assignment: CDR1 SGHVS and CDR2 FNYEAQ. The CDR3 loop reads CASSFSFNEPQHF. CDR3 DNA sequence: TGTGCCAGCAGCTTTTCGTTCAATGAGCCCCAGCATTTT.

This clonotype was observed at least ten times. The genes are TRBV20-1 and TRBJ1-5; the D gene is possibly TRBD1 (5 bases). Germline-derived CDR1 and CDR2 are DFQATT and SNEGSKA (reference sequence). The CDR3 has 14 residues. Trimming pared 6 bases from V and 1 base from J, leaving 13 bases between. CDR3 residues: CSAGGRASNQPQHF. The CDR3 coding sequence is TGCAGTGCGGGTGGCAGGGCCAGCAATCAGCCCCAGCATTTT.

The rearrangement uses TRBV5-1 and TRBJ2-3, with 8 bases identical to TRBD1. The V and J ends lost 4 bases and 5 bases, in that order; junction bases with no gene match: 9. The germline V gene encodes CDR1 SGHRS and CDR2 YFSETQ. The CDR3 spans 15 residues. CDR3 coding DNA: TGCGCCAGCAGCCCCGACCAGGGGGCCAGAGATACGCAGTATTTT. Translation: CASSPDQGARDTQYF.

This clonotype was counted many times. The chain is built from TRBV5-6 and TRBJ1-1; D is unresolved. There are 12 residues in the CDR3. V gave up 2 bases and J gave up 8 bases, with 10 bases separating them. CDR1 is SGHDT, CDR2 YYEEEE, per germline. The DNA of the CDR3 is TGTGCCAGCAGCTTCGAAGGGTTCGAAGCTTTCTTT. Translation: CASSFEGFEAFF.

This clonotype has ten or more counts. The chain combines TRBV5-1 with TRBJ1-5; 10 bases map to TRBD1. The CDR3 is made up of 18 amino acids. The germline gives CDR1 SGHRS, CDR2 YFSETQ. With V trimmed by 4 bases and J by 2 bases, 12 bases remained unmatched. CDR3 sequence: CASSTARRDRGGNQPQHF. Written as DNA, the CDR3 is TGCGCCAGCAGCACCGCCCGGCGGGACAGGGGAGGCAATCAGCCCCAGCATTTT.

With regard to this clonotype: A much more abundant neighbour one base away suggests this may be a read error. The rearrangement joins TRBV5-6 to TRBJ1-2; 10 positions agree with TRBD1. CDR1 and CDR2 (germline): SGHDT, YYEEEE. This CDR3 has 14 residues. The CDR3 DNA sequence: TGTGCCAGCAGCTCCCCTGACAGGGGGCATGGCTACGCCTTC. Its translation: CASSSPDRGHGYAF.

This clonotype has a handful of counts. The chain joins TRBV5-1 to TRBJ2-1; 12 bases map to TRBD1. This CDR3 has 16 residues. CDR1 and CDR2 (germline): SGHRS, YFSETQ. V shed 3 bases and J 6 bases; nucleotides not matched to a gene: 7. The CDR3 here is CASSSLGQGAGNEQFF. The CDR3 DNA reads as TGCGCCAGCAGCTCACTGGGACAGGGGGCCGGCAATGAGCAGTTCTTC.

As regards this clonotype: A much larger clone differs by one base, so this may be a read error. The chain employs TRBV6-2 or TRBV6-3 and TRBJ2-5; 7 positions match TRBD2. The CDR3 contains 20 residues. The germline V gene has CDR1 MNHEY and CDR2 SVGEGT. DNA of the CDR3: TGTGCCAGCAGTTACCCACTTTCGCTCCCGGGACTAACTCGAGGGGAGACCCGGTACTTC. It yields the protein CASSYPLSLPGLTRGETRYF.

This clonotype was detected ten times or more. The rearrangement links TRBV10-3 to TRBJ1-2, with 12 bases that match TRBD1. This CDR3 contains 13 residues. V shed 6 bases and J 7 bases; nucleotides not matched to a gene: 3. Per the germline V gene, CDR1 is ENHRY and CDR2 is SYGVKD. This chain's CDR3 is CAIRGDRGLGYTF. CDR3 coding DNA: TGTGCCATCAGGGGGGACAGGGGGCTTGGCTACACCTTC.